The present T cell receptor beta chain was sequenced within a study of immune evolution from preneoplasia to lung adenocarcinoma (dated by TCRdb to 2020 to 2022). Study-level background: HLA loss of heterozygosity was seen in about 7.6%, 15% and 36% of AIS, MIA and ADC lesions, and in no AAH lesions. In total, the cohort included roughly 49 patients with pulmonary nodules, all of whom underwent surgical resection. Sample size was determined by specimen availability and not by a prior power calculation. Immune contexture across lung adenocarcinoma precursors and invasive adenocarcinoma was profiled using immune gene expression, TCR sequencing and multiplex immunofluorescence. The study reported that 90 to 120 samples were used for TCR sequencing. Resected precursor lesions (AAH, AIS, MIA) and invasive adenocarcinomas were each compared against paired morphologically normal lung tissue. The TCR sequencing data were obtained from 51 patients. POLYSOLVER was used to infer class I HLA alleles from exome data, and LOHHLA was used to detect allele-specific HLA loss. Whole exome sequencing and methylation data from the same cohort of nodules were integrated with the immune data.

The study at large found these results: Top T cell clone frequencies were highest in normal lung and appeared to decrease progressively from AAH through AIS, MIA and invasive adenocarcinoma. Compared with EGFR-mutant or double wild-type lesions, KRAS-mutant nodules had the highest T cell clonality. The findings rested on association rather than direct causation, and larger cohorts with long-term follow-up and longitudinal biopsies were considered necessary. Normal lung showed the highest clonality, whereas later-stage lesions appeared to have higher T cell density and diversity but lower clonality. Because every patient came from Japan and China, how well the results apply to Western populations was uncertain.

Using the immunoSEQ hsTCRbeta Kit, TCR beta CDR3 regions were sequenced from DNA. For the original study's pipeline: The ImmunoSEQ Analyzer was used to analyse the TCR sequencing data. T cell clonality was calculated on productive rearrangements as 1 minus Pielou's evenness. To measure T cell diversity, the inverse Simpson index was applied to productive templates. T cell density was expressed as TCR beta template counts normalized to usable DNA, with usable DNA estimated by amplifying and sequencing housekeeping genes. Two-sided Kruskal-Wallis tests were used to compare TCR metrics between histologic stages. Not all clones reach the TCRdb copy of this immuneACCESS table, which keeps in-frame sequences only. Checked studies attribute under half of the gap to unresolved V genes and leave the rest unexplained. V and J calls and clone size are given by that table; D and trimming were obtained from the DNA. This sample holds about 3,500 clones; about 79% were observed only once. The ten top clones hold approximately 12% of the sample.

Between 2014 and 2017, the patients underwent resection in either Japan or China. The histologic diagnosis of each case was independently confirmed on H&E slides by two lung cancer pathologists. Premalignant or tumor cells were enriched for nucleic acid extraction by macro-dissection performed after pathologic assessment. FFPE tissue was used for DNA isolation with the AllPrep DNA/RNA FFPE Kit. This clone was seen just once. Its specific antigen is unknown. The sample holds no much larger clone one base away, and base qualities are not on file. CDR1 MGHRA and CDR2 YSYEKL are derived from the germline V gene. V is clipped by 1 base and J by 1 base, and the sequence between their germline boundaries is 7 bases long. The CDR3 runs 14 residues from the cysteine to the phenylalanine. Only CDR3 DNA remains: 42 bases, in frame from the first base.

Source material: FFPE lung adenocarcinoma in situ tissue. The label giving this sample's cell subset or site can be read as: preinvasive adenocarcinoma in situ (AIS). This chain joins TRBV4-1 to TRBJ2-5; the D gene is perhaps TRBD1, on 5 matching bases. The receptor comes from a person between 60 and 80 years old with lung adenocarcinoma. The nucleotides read TGCGCCAGCAGCCAAGTAGGGGCCCAAGAGACCCAGTACTTC. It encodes CASSQVGAQETQYF.